Described below is a single TCR beta chain sequence and its context. Its antigen is not identified. The length of the CDR3 is 18 residues. From germline, CDR1 is MGHRA and CDR2 YSYEKL. The V and J ends lost 4 bases and 4 bases, in that order; junction bases with no gene match: 18. The method was immunoSEQ multiplex PCR; TCRdb's version includes in-frame clones alone and lacks a portion of them. The sample consists of roughly 53,000 clones, around 70% of them appearing once. These data belong to a study of T cell clones after liver transplantation. The wider study: Third-party-reactive TCRbeta sequences from pre-transplant mixed lymphocyte reactions served as antigen-independent comparators. Timepoints were pre-transplant, pre-withdrawal, and after withdrawal was completed or failed.

Study-wide results and limits: A significant post-transplant drop in circulating graft-donor-reactive CD4 TCRbeta sequences occurred in most of the 8 subjects.

The source material was CD4+ T cells from blood, sampled at the 22-month timepoint. This TCR was sampled from a human patient who received a liver transplant. The T cells may come from the graft donor. The V gene is TRBV4-1, the J gene TRBJ1-1, with 7 positions matching TRBD1. The CDR3 coding sequence is TGCGCCAGCAGCCCTTCTACAGGGGTCCCTACGAGAGGCACTGAAGCTTTCTTT. Protein: CASSPSTGVPTRGTEAFF.